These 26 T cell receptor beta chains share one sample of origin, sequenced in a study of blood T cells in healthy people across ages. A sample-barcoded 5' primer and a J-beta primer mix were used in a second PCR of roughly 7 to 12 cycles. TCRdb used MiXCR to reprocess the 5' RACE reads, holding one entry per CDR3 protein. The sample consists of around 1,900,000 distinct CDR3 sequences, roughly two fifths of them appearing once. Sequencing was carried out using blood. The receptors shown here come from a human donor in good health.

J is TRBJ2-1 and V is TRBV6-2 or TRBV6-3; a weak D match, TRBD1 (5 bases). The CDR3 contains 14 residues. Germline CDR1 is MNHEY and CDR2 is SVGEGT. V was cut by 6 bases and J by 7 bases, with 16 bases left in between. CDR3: CASRRHRFGNEQFF. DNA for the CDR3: TGTGCCAGCAGGCGCCACAGGTTTGGAAATGAGCAGTTCTTC.

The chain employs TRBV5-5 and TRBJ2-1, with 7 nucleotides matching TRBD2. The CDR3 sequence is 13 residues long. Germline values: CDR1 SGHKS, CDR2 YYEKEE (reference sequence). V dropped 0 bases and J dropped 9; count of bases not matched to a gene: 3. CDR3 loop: CASSLEPGGEQFF. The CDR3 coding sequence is TGTGCCAGCAGCTTGGAGCCGGGAGGTGAGCAGTTCTTC.

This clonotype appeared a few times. CDR3 loop: CASSLREGGRPYEQYF. For the CDR3, the DNA is TGTGCCAGCAGCTTACGGGAAGGGGGGAGACCCTACGAGCAGTACTTC. This sequence joins TRBV7-2 and TRBJ2-7, with D possibly being TRBD1 or TRBD2 (6 bases each). From germline, CDR1 is SGHTA and CDR2 FQGNSA. V lost 2 bases to trimming and J lost 2 bases, with 16 bases between them. The CDR3 totals 16 residues.

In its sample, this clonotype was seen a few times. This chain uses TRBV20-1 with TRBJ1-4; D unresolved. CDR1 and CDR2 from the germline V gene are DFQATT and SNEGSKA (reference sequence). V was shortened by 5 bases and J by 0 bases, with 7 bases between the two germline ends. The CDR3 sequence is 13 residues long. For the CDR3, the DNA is TGCAGTGCTGCGGCGTCAACTAATGAAAAACTGTTTTTT. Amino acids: CSAAASTNEKLFF.

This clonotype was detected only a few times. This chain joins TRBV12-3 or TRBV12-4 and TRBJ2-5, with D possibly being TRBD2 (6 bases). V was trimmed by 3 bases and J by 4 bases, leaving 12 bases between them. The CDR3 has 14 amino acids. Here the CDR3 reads CASSFIAAGETQYF. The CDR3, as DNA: TGTGCCAGCAGTTTCATAGCGGCGGGAGAGACCCAGTACTTC.

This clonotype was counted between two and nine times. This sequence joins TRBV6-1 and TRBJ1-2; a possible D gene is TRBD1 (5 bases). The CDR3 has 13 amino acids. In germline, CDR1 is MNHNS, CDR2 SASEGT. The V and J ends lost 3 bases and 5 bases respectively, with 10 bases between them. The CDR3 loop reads CASSEGLLYGYTF. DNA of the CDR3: TGTGCCAGCAGTGAGGGGCTCCTATATGGCTACACCTTC.

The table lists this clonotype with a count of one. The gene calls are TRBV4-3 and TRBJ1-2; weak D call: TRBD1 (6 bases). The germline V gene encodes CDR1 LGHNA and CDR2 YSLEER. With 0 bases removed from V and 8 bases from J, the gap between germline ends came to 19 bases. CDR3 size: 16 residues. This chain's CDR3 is CASSQDWLPGARGYTF. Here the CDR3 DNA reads TGCGCCAGCAGCCAAGATTGGCTACCGGGGGCGAGGGGCTACACCTTC.

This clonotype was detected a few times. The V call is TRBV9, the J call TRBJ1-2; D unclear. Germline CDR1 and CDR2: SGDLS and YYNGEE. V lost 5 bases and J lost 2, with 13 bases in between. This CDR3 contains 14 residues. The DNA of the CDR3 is TGTGCCAGCAGTGATGCCTCAAGAAACTATGGCTACACCTTC. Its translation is CASSDASRNYGYTF.

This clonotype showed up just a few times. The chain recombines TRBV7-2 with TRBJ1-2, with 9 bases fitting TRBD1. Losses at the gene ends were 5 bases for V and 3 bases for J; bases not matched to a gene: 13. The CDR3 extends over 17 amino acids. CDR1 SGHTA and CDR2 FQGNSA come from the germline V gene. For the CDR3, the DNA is TGTGCCAGCAGCCCAGGACAGGGGACGATCGGGGACTATGGCTACACCTTC. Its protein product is CASSPGQGTIGDYGYTF. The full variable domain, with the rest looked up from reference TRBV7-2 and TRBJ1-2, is GAGVSQSPSNKVTEKGKDVELRCDPISGHTALYWYRQSLGQGLEFLIYFQGNSAPDKSGLPSDRFSAERTGGSVSTLTIQRTQQEDSAVYLCASSPGQGTIGDYGYTFGSGTRLTVV.

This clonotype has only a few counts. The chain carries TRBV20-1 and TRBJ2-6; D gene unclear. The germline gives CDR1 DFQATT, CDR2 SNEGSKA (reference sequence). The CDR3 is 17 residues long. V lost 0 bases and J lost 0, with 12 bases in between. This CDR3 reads CSARDYWLNSGANVLTF. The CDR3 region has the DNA TGCAGTGCTAGAGATTACTGGTTGAACTCTGGGGCCAACGTCCTGACTTTC.

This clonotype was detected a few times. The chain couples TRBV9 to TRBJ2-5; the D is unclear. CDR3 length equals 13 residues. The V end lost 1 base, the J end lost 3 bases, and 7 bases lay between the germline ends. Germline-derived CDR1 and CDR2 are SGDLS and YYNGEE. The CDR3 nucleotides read TGTGCCAGCAGCGTACGTCAGGAAGAGACCCAGTACTTC. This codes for CASSVRQEETQYF.

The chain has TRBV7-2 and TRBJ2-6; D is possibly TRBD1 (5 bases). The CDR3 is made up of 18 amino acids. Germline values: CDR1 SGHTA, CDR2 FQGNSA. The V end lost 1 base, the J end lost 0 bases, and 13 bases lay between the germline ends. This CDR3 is CASSLGQIKISGANVLTF. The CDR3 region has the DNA TGTGCCAGCAGCTTAGGACAGATAAAAATCTCTGGGGCCAACGTCCTGACTTTC.

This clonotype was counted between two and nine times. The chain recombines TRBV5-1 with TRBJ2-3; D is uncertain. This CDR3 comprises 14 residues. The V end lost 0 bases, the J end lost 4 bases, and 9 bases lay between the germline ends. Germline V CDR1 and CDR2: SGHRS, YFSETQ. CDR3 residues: CASSLAPGSDTQYF. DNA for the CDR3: TGCGCCAGCAGCTTGGCCCCGGGTTCAGATACGCAGTATTTT.

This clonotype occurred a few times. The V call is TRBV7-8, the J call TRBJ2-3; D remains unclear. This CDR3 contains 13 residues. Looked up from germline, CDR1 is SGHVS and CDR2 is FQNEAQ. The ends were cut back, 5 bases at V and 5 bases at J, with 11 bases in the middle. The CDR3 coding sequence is TGTGCCAGCAGCCCACCTGCCAGAGATACGCAGTATTTT. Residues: CASSPPARDTQYF. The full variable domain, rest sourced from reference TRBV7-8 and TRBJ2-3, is GAGVSQSPRYKVAKRGQDVALRCDPISGHVSLFWYQQALGQGPEFLTYFQNEAQLDKSGLPSDRFFAERPEGSVSTLKIQRTQQEDSAVYLCASSPPARDTQYFGPGTRLTVL.

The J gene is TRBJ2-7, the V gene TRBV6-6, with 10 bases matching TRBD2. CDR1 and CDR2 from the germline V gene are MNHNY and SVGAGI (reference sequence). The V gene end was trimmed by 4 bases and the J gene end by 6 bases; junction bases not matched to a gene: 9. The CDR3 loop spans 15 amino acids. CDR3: CASSSPAGGPFEQYF. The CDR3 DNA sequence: TGTGCCAGCAGTTCCCCAGCGGGGGGGCCGTTCGAGCAGTACTTC.

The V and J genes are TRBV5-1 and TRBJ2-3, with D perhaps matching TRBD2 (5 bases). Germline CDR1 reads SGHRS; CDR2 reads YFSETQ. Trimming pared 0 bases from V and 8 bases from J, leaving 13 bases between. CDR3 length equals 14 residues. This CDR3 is CASSLEFLASTQYF. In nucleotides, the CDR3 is TGCGCCAGCAGCTTGGAGTTTTTAGCGAGTACGCAGTATTTT.

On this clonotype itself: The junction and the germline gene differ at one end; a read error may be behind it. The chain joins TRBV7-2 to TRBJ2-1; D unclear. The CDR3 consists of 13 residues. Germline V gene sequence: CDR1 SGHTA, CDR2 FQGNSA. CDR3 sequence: CASSFVRLETQFF. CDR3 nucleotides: TGCGCCAGCAGCTTCGTTAGGTTGGAGACCCAGTTCTTC.

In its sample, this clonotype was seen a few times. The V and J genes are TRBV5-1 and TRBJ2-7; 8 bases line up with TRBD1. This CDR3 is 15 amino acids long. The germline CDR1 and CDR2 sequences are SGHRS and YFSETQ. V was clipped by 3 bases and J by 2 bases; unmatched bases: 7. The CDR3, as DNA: TGCGCCAGCAGCTCCACAGGGGGAACTACCTACGAGCAGTACTTC. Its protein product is CASSSTGGTTYEQYF.

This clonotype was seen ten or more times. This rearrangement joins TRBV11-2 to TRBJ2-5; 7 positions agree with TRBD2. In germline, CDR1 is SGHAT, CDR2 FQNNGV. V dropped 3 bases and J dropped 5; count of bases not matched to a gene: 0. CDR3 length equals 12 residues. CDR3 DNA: TGTGCCAGCAGCTTGACTAGCGAGACCCAGTACTTC. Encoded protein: CASSLTSETQYF.

CDR3 in DNA: TGTGCCTGCTCGGGACTAGCGGGGCACTACAATGAGCAGTTCTTC. It yields the protein CACSGLAGHYNEQFF. The chain employs TRBV30 and TRBJ2-1, with TRBD2 matching over 13 bases. Trimming took 6 bases from V and 3 from J; bases not matched to a gene: 5. The germline V gene encodes CDR1 GTSNPN and CDR2 SVGIG (reference sequence). The CDR3 is 15 residues long. Combining the CDR3 with reference TRBV30 and TRBJ2-1 gives the whole variable domain SQTIHQWPATLVQPVGSPLSLECTVEGTSNPNLYWYRQAAGRGLQLLFYSVGIGQISSEVPQNLSASRPQDRQFILSSKKLLLSDSGFYLCACSGLAGHYNEQFFGPGTRLTVL.

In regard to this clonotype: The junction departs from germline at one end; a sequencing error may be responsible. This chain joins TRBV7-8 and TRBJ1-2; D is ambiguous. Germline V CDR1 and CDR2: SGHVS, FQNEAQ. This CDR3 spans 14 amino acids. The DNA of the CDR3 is TGTGCCGGCAGCCTAACTCGGACGAGCTATGGCTACACCTTC. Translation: CAGSLTRTSYGYTF. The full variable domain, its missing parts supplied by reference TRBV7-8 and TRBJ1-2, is GAGVSQSPRYKVAKRGQDVALRCDPISGHVSLFWYQQALGQGPEFLTYFQNEAQLDKSGLPSDRFFAERPEGSVSTLKIQRTQQEDSAVYLCAGSLTRTSYGYTFGSGTRLTVV.

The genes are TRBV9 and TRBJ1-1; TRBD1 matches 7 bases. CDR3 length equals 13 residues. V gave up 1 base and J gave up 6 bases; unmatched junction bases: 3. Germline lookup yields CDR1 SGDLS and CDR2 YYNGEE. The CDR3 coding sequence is TGTGCCAGCAGCGTACGCAGGGGGTCTGAAGCTTTCTTT. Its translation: CASSVRRGSEAFF.

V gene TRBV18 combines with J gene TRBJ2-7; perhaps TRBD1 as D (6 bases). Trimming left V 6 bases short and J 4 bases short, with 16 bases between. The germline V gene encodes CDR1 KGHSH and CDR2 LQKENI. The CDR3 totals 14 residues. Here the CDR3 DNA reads TGTGCCAGCTCGCGAGGGGACACGGAATACGAGCAGTACTTC. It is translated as CASSRGDTEYEQYF.

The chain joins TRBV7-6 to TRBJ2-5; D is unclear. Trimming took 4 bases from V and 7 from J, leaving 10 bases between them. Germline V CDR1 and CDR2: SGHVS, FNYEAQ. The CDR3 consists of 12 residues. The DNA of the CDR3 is TGTGCCAGCAGCTCAGCACCGGGGACCCAGTACTTC. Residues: CASSSAPGTQYF.

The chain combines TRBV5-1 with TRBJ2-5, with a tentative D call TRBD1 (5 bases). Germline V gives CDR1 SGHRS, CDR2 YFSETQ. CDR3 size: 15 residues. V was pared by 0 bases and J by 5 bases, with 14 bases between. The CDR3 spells CASSLAAGIGETQYF. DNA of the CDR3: TGCGCCAGCAGCTTGGCGGCAGGGATAGGGGAGACCCAGTACTTC.

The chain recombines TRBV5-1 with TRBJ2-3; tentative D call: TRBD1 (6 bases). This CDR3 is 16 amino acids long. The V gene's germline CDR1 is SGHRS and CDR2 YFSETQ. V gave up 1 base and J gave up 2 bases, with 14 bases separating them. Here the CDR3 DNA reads TGCGCCAGCAGCTTGAAGGGGGTCCACTCCACAGATACGCAGTATTTT. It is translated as CASSLKGVHSTDTQYF. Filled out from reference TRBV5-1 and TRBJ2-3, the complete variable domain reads KAGVTQTPRYLIKTRGQQVTLSCSPISGHRSVSWYQQTPGQGLQFLFEYFSETQRNKGNFPGRFSGRQFSNSRSEMNVSTLELGDSALYLCASSLKGVHSTDTQYFGPGTRLTVL.